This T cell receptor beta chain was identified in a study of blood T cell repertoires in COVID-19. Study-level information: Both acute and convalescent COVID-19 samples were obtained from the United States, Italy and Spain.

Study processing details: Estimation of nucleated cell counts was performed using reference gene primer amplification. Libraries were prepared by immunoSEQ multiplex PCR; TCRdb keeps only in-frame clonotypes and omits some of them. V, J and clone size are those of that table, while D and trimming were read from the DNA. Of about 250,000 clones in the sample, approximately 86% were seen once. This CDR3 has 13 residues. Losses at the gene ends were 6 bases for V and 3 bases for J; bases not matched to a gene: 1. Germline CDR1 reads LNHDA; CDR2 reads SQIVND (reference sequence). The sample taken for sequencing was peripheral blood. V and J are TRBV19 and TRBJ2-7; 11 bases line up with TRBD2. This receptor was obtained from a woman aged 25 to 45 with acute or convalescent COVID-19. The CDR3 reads CASSGTSGYEQYF. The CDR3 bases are TGTGCCAGTAGCGGGACTAGCGGCTACGAGCAGTACTTC. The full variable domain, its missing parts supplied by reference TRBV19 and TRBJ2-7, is DGGITQSPKYLFRKEGQNVTLSCEQNLNHDAMYWYRQDPGQGLRLIYYSQIVNDFQKGDIAEGYSVSREKKESFPLTVTSAQKNPTAFYLCASSGTSGYEQYFGPGTRLTVT.